This T cell receptor (beta chain) was sequenced for a study of blood T cell repertoires in COVID-19. Study overall: Sites across the United States, Italy and Spain contributed samples from acute and convalescent COVID-19. Sources were T cells, B-cell-depleted T cells, or PBMCs; the material itself was cDNA or gDNA.

Per the original methods: Reference gene primer amplification yielded estimated nucleated cell counts. Produced via immunoSEQ multiplex PCR; TCRdb's table is partial and in-frame only. V and J calls and clone size follow that table, whereas D and trimming were derived from the DNA. The repertoire holds roughly 200,000 clones, with over 75% as singletons. The source is a person between 70 and 80 years old with COVID-19, enrolled during active disease. The sequencing sample was made of peripheral blood.

The CDR3, as DNA: TGTGCCAGCAGTGATGAAGTATGGGGACACTCGGGCTACACCTTC. Amino acid sequence: CASSDEVWGHSGYTF. The chain carries TRBV2 and TRBJ1-2; a weak D match, TRBD1 (6 bases). The CDR3 has 15 amino acids. The germline V and J ends were trimmed by 3 bases and 8 bases, with 19 bases remaining between them. Looked up from germline, CDR1 is SNHLY and CDR2 is FYNNEI.